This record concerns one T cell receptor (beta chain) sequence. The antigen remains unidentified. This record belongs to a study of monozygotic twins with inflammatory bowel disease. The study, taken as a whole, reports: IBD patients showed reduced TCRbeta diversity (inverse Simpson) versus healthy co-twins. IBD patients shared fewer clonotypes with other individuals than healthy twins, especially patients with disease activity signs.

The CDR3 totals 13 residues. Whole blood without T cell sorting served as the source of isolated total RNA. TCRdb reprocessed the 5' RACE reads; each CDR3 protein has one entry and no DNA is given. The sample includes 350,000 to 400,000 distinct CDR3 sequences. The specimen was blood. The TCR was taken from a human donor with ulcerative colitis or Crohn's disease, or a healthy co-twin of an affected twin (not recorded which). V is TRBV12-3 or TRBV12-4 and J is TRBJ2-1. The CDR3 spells CASSIERDNEQFF.